Below, 10 T cell receptor beta chains from the same sample are listed, as sequenced in a study of memory CD8 T cells in hepatitis C reinfection. The time point here: pre-reinfection, 55 to 20 weeks before reinfection detection. The sorted cells went straight to TCR sequencing with no prior in vitro expansion. Measured with immunoSEQ multiplex PCR; TCRdb has only the in-frame clones, and not every one. The table shows more than 45,000 clones, with about 90% occurring only once. The sequencing sample was made of naive CD8+ T cells sorted from blood. The source is a man between 18 and 35 years old with hepatitis C virus infection.

The V gene is TRBV6-5, the J gene TRBJ2-1; 11 nucleotides agree with TRBD2. CDR1 and CDR2 from the germline V gene are MNHEY and SVGAGI. The CDR3 is 16 residues long. J was trimmed by 9 bases and V by 0 bases; bases with no gene match: 7. CDR3 in DNA: TGTGCCAGCAGTTACTCAGTGGGACTAGCGGCCAGTGAGCAGTTCTTC. Its protein product is CASSYSVGLAASEQFF.

The rearrangement joins TRBV6-4 to TRBJ2-7; D gene ambiguous. Germline lookup yields CDR1 MRHNA and CDR2 SNTAGT. The V and J ends lost 4 bases and 3 bases respectively, with 13 bases between them. The CDR3 is made up of 14 amino acids. The CDR3 loop reads CASSGPPRIYEQYV. The CDR3 DNA sequence: TGTGCCAGCAGTGGACCCCCGCGGATCTACGAGCAGTACGTC.

Turning to this clone: The sample carries other DNA sequences with the same CDR3. V usage is TRBV5-1 and J usage is TRBJ2-7, with a weak D call TRBD2 (5 bases). This CDR3 has 13 amino acids. Trimming pared 1 base from V and 2 bases from J, leaving 7 bases between. Per germline, CDR1 SGHRS and CDR2 YFSETQ. This chain's CDR3 is CASSLTGAYEQYF. The DNA of the CDR3 is TGCGCCAGCAGCTTGACCGGGGCCTACGAGCAGTACTTC.

V usage is TRBV6-1 and J usage is TRBJ2-2, with 12 bases lining up with TRBD1. With V trimmed by 3 bases and J by 6 bases, 8 bases remained unmatched. Germline V gene data show CDR1 as MNHNS and CDR2 as SASEGT. This CDR3 spans 17 amino acids. The CDR3 reads CASSEGTGGVTAGELFF. CDR3 nucleotide sequence: TGTGCCAGCAGTGAGGGGACAGGGGGCGTAACAGCCGGGGAGCTGTTTTTT.

The chain is built from TRBV6-1 and TRBJ2-1; D gene ambiguous. The CDR3 has 13 amino acids. Looked up from germline, CDR1 is MNHNS and CDR2 is SASEGT. The ends were cut back, 8 bases at V and 1 base at J, with 9 bases in the middle. The CDR3 protein is CASLKSSYNEQFF. For the CDR3, the DNA is TGTGCCAGCCTTAAGAGTTCCTACAATGAGCAGTTCTTC.

The rearrangement uses TRBV4-1 and TRBJ2-5; weak D call: TRBD1 (6 bases). Germline V lookup: CDR1 MGHRA, CDR2 YSYEKL. The V and J ends lost 1 base and 11 bases respectively, with 20 bases between them. The CDR3 sequence is 15 residues long. The chain's CDR3 is CASSQVVPGENEQYF. The DNA for the CDR3 is TGCGCCAGCAGCCAAGTGGTTCCAGGGGAAAATGAGCAGTACTTC.

The chain recombines TRBV28 with TRBJ1-5, with D tentatively TRBD1 (6 bases). CDR3 length equals 15 residues. V was clipped by 6 bases and J by 0 bases, with 12 bases between them. Germline CDR1 and CDR2: MDHEN and SYDVKM. The CDR3 sequence is CASRAQGYSNQPQHF. In DNA form, the CDR3 reads TGTGCCAGCAGGGCACAGGGTTATAGCAATCAGCCCCAGCATTTT. Full variable domain (outside the CDR3, taken from reference TRBV28 and TRBJ1-5): DVKVTQSSRYLVKRTGEKVFLECVQDMDHENMFWYRQDPGLGLRLIYFSYDVKMKEKGDIPEGYSVSREKKERFSLILESASTNQTSMYLCASRAQGYSNQPQHFGDGTRLSIL.

The rearrangement uses TRBV11-3 and TRBJ2-7; a weak D match, TRBD1 (5 bases). Per the germline V gene, CDR1 is SGHNT and CDR2 is YENEEA. This CDR3 is built from 13 residues. Between the trimmed V and J ends, which lost 5 bases and 0 bases, there was a span of 8 bases. The CDR3: CASSPDSSYEQYF. DNA for the CDR3: TGTGCCAGCAGCCCCGACAGCTCCTACGAGCAGTACTTC. Looking up the rest from reference TRBV11-3 and TRBJ2-7 gives the full variable domain: EAGVVQSPRYKIIEKKQPVAFWCNPISGHNTLYWYLQNLGQGPELLIRYENEEAVDDSQLPKDRFSAERLKGVDSTLKIQPAELGDSAVYLCASSPDSSYEQYFGPGTRLTVT.

V usage is TRBV4-1 and J usage is TRBJ2-1, with a possible D match to TRBD1 (6 bases). CDR3 length equals 15 residues. Germline V lookup: CDR1 MGHRA, CDR2 YSYEKL. Trimming shortened V by 4 bases and J by 0 bases, and 10 bases separated the two germline ends. The CDR3 DNA sequence: TGCGCCAGCAGCCGAGGACAGAGCTCCTACAATGAGCAGTTCTTC. This encodes CASSRGQSSYNEQFF.

The V and J genes are TRBV18 and TRBJ2-2; 10 nucleotides match TRBD2. Germline CDR1 KGHSH, CDR2 LQKENI. This CDR3 has 17 amino acids. Trimming took 2 bases from V and 5 from J; bases not matched to a gene: 8. In nucleotides, the CDR3 is TGTGCCAGCTCACCAACCCTCGAGACTAGCGGGACCGGGGAGCTGTTTTTT. Protein: CASSPTLETSGTGELFF.